A selection of T cell receptor beta chains follows, all from one sample in a study of shared clonotypes between healthy human individuals. Method: immunoSEQ multiplex PCR; TCRdb's copy keeps in-frame clones and lacks some. This table holds approximately 1.9 million clones, approximately 92% found once. Material: naive CD8+ T cells from PBMCs. The source of these receptors is a man younger than 30 in good health. Some clones in this sample may be carry-over from other donors' samples. CDR3s include the opening cysteine and the closing phenylalanine or tryptophan. A D gene is named only where the DNA matches it firmly. The size entry is marked missing in some rows and otherwise reads once, few, many or a size class.

V gene: TRBV27
CDR3 length: 16
J gene: TRBJ2-7
D gene: TRBD1
clone size: .
CDR3 DNA: TGTGCCAGCAGTTCTTTATTAGGGACAGGGCTCTACGAGCAGTACTTC
CDR3 protein: CASSSLLGTGLYEQYF

V gene: TRBV15
CDR3 length: 15
J gene: TRBJ2-7
D gene: TRBD2
clone size: .
CDR3 DNA: TGTGCCACCAGCAGAGTTCTAGCGGGTGAATACGAGCAGTACTTC
CDR3 protein: CATSRVLAGEYEQYF

V gene: TRBV9
CDR3 length: 14
J gene: TRBJ1-2
D gene: .
clone size: once
CDR3 DNA: TGTGCCAGCAGCGTTGGGGGAGGGGTCTATGGCTACACCTTC
CDR3 protein: CASSVGGGVYGYTF

V gene: TRBV2
CDR3 length: 13
J gene: TRBJ2-2
D gene: .
clone size: .
CDR3 DNA: TGTGCCAGCATCCTAGGGAACACCGGGGAGCTGTTTTTT
CDR3 protein: CASILGNTGELFF

V gene: TRBV19
CDR3 length: 14
J gene: TRBJ1-1
D gene: .
clone size: .
CDR3 DNA: TGTGCCAGTAGTACCGGGACCCAGGTCCCTGAAGCTTTCTTT
CDR3 protein: CASSTGTQVPEAFF

V gene: TRBV6-6
CDR3 length: 16
J gene: TRBJ1-1
D gene: .
clone size: .
CDR3 DNA: TGTGCCAGCAGCCTTACTCAGACCGGGGGGGCCACTGAAGCTTTCTTT
CDR3 protein: CASSLTQTGGATEAFF

V gene: TRBV9
CDR3 length: 15
J gene: TRBJ2-1
D gene: TRBD2
clone size: .
CDR3 DNA: TGTGCCAGCAGCCCCGGACTAGCGGGAGCCGACGAGCAGTTCTTC
CDR3 protein: CASSPGLAGADEQFF

V gene: TRBV7-9
CDR3 length: 15
J gene: TRBJ1-2
D gene: .
clone size: .
CDR3 DNA: TGTGCCAGCAGCTCTGGGGCCTTTAAGGACTATGGCTACACCTTC
CDR3 protein: CASSSGAFKDYGYTF

V gene: TRBV9
CDR3 length: 16
J gene: TRBJ2-3
D gene: TRBD2
clone size: .
CDR3 DNA: TGTGCCAGCAGCACCGGACTAGATGGGGGCACAGATACGCAGTATTTT
CDR3 protein: CASSTGLDGGTDTQYF

V gene: TRBV7-9
CDR3 length: 16
J gene: TRBJ2-5
D gene: TRBD1
clone size: .
CDR3 DNA: TGTGCCAGCAGCGACCAGGACAGGGTAAAAGTGGAGACCCAGTACTTC
CDR3 protein: CASSDQDRVKVETQYF

V gene: TRBV28
CDR3 length: 15
J gene: TRBJ1-1
D gene: .
clone size: .
CDR3 DNA: TGTGCCAGCAGTCCCCTGGGGATCGGGGATGGTGAAGCTTTCTTT
CDR3 protein: CASSPLGIGDGEAFF

V gene: TRBV5-1
CDR3 length: 15
J gene: TRBJ1-3
D gene: TRBD1
clone size: .
CDR3 DNA: TGCGCCAGCAGCTTGGGAACAGGGGCCGGAAACACCATATATTTT
CDR3 protein: CASSLGTGAGNTIYF

V gene: TRBV7-9
CDR3 length: 17
J gene: TRBJ2-3
D gene: .
clone size: .
CDR3 DNA: TGTGCCAGCAGCTCCAGATTCGCCGGGGCAGGCACAGATACGCAGTATTTT
CDR3 protein: CASSSRFAGAGTDTQYF

V gene: TRBV27
CDR3 length: 18
J gene: TRBJ2-2
D gene: TRBD1
clone size: .
CDR3 DNA: TGTGCCAGCAGTTTTGGGACCGGGACAGGGCATAACACCGGGGAGCTGTTTTTT
CDR3 protein: CASSFGTGTGHNTGELFF